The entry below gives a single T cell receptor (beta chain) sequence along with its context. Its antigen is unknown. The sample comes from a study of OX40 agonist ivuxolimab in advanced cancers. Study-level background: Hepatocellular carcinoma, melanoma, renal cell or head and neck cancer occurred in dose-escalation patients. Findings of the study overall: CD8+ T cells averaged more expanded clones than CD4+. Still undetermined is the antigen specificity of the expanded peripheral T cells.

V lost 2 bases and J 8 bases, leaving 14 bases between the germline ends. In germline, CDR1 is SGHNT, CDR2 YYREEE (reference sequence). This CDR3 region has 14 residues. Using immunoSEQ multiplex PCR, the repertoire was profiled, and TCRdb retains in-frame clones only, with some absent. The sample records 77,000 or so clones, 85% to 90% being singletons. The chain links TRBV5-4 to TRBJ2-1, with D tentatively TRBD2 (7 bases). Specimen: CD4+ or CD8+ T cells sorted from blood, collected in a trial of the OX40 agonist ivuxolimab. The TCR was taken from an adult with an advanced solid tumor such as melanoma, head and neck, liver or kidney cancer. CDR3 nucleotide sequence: TGTGCCAGCAGCTTAAGAGGGGGGAGGGATGAGCAGTTCTTC. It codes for CASSLRGGRDEQFF.